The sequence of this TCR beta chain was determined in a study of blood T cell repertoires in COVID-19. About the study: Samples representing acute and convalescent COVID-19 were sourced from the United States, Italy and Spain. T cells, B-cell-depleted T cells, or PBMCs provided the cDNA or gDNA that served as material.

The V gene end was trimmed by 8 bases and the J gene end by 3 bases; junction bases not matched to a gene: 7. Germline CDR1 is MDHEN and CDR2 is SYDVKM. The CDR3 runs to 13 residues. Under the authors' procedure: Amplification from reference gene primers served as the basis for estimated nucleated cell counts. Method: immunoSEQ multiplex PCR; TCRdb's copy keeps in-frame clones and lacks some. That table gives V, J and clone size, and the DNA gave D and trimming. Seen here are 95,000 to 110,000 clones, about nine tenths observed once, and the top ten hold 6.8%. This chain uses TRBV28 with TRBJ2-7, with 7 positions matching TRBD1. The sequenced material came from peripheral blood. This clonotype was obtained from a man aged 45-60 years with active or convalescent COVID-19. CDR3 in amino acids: CASRGAGGYEQYF. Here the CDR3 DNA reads TGTGCCAGCCGAGGGGCAGGGGGCTACGAGCAGTACTTC.